Listed here are 21 T cell receptor beta chains from one sample, sequenced in a study of T-cell memory formation after mild COVID-19. TCRdb re-derived calls from the 5' RACE reads in MiXCR, one entry per CDR3 protein. This sample has some 300,000 distinct CDR3 sequences, with around 20% found just once. The specimen was PBMCs or a T cell subset sorted from them (not recorded which). The source is a man aged 18 to 29 who had mild COVID-19 (a few samples of this study predate the infection). Cell type and time point are not known.

This clonotype came up a few times. The V and J genes are TRBV10-3 and TRBJ2-5; D tentatively fits TRBD1 or TRBD2 (5 bases each). The length of the CDR3 is 12 residues. Germline V gene data show CDR1 as ENHRY and CDR2 as SYGVKD. CDR3 protein: CASGRDGETQYF. The DNA for the CDR3 is TGTGCTTCGGGCAGGGACGGAGAGACCCAGTACTTC.

This clonotype was counted a few times. The chain combines TRBV5-1 with TRBJ2-1; D gene uncertain. V lost 0 bases and J lost 4, with 11 bases in between. The CDR3 totals 15 residues. Germline V gene lookup returns CDR1 SGHRS and CDR2 YFSETQ. The CDR3 DNA is TGCGCCAGCAGCTTGGCGCCGACTCTTTACAATGAGCAGTTCTTC. This translates into CASSLAPTLYNEQFF.

This clonotype was recorded a few times. This chain links TRBV12-3 or TRBV12-4 with TRBJ1-6; TRBD1 is a possible D gene (6 bases). The CDR3 has 15 residues. V lost 2 bases and J 10 bases, leaving 15 bases between the germline ends. CDR3 DNA: TGTGCCAGCAGTTTACGGGGGGCGTGGGGATCACCCCTCCACTTT. Protein sequence: CASSLRGAWGSPLHF.

This clonotype came up many times. At one end, the junction sequence differs from germline, possibly due to a read error. V is TRBV5-1 and J is TRBJ1-1; weak D call: TRBD1 (5 bases). In germline, CDR1 is SGHRS, CDR2 YFSETQ. The CDR3 is 13 residues long. CDR3: CASSLTGGTEAFF. In nucleotides, the CDR3 is TGTGCCAGCAGTTTAACGGGGGGCACTGAAGCTTTCTTT.

This clonotype was seen once. CDR3 coding DNA: TGTGCCAGCAGCCAAGAAGGCGAGGGCAATGAGCAGTTCTTC. Its translation: CASSQEGEGNEQFF. This chain connects TRBV4-2 to TRBJ2-1; D possibly corresponds to TRBD2 (5 bases). Germline CDR1 is LGHNA and CDR2 is YNFKEQ. The V and J ends lost 0 bases and 6 bases respectively, with 9 bases between them. The CDR3 has 14 residues.

The chain employs TRBV6-5 and TRBJ1-4; D is unclear. The CDR3 is made up of 14 amino acids. Between the trimmed V and J ends, which lost 6 bases and 7 bases, there was a span of 15 bases. Germline assignment: CDR1 MNHEY and CDR2 SVGAGI. The CDR3 region has the DNA TGTGCCAGCAGCCAAAGACAAGTCTCTGAAAAACTGTTTTTT. Protein sequence: CASSQRQVSEKLFF.

This clonotype was recorded a few times. The gene calls are TRBV6-2 or TRBV6-3 and TRBJ2-7, with D possibly being TRBD2 (6 bases). CDR3 length: 13 amino acids. V was cut by 9 bases and J by 0 bases, with 12 bases left in between. The germline CDR1 and CDR2 sequences are MNHEY and SVGEGT. The CDR3 nucleotides read TGTGCCAGTTTCGGGGGTACCTCCTACGAGCAGTACTTC. This gives the protein CASFGGTSYEQYF.

This clonotype was counted between two and nine times. The V call is TRBV11-2, the J call TRBJ2-3; the D is unclear. The CDR3 spans 16 residues. V lost 4 bases, J lost 2 bases, and 16 bases lay in between. Germline V gives CDR1 SGHAT, CDR2 FQNNGV. The CDR3 DNA reads as TGTGCCAGCAGCTACGCTTTGGTGGGCCCCACAGATACGCAGTATTTT. Translated: CASSYALVGPTDTQYF.

The genes are TRBV7-2 and TRBJ2-5; 8 bases match TRBD2. CDR1 and CDR2 (germline): SGHTA, FQGNSA. The CDR3 spans 15 residues. V dropped 5 bases and J dropped 4; count of bases not matched to a gene: 9. This chain's CDR3 is CASSLLGGEAETQYF. In DNA, the CDR3 is TGTGCCAGCAGCCTCCTCGGGGGGGAGGCAGAGACCCAGTACTTC.

A word on this clonotype: Possible read error: a much larger clone is one base away. V and J are TRBV5-1 and TRBJ2-1; D possibly matches TRBD1 or TRBD2 (6 bases each). The germline gives CDR1 SGHRS, CDR2 YFSETQ. The CDR3 contains 16 residues. The CDR3, as DNA: TGCGCCAGCAGCGCCAGGTTAGGGGGGCCCTACAATGAGCAGTTATTC. As protein: CASSARLGGPYNEQLF.

This clonotype was picked up a small number of times. The chain employs TRBV5-1 and TRBJ2-2, with D unresolved. Germline assignment: CDR1 SGHRS and CDR2 YFSETQ. This CDR3 spans 13 amino acids. V was cut by 0 bases and J by 6 bases, with 6 bases left in between. In DNA form, the CDR3 reads TGCGCCAGCAGCTTGGGGCGGCCCGGGGAGCTGTTTTTT. Residues: CASSLGRPGELFF.

This clonotype has just a few counts. This sequence joins TRBV2 and TRBJ2-3; TRBD1 matches 7 bases. The junction had 5 bases not matched to a gene; V was cut back by 4 bases and J by 4 bases. CDR3 size: 14 residues. Per germline, CDR1 SNHLY and CDR2 FYNNEI. DNA of the CDR3: TGTGCCAGCAGTGCCGGTAGGGGGCCAGATACGCAGTATTTT. Translation gives CASSAGRGPDTQYF.

This clonotype came up a few times. This sequence joins TRBV15 and TRBJ1-5; possibly TRBD1 for D (5 bases). Trimming removed 0 bases at V and 3 bases at J, with 9 bases between. CDR1 is LNHNV, CDR2 YYDKDF, per germline (reference sequence). CDR3 size: 15 residues. The CDR3 spells CATSRDRQINQPQHF. The CDR3 bases are TGTGCCACCAGCAGAGATAGACAGATCAATCAGCCCCAGCATTTT.

Ten or more counts support this clonotype. V gene TRBV7-2 combines with J gene TRBJ2-3; TRBD1 matches 7 bases. This CDR3 contains 14 residues. The germline gives CDR1 SGHTA, CDR2 FQGNSA. The V gene end was trimmed by 1 base and the J gene end by 5 bases; junction bases not matched to a gene: 3. CDR3 in amino acids: CASSLGGGLDTQYF. The CDR3 DNA follows: TGTGCCAGCAGCTTAGGAGGGGGCTTAGATACGCAGTATTTT.

This clonotype was counted many times. This chain uses TRBV5-1 with TRBJ1-2, with TRBD1 as a possible D gene (5 bases). Germline assignment: CDR1 SGHRS and CDR2 YFSETQ. V shed 2 bases and J shed 8 bases, with 10 bases lying between them. The length of the CDR3 is 12 residues. The CDR3 sequence: CASSLDRDGYTF. Here the CDR3 DNA reads TGCGCCAGCAGCTTAGATAGGGACGGCTACACCTTC.

The V call is TRBV4-3, the J call TRBJ1-2; D remains unclear. The CDR3 is 15 amino acids. CDR1 and CDR2 (germline): LGHNA, YSLEER. The ends were cut back, 0 bases at V and 2 bases at J, with 10 bases in the middle. The CDR3 DNA is TGCGCCAGCAGCCAAGATAGATGGGGAAACTATGGCTACACCTTC. Translated: CASSQDRWGNYGYTF.

This clonotype was detected only a few times. This chain links TRBV13 with TRBJ2-1; TRBD1 matches 9 bases. V lost 4 bases, J lost 3 bases, and 1 base stayed unmatched. The CDR3 contains 14 residues. Germline V gene lookup returns CDR1 PRHDT and CDR2 FYEKMQ (reference sequence). The CDR3: CASSWGQGYNEQFF. Here the CDR3 DNA reads TGTGCCAGCAGCTGGGGACAGGGCTACAATGAGCAGTTCTTC.

The sample holds a few counts of this clonotype. V is TRBV4-1 and J is TRBJ2-1, with 13 bases aligning to TRBD2. The CDR3 sequence is 15 residues long. The germline CDR1 and CDR2 sequences are MGHRA and YSYEKL. The V and J ends lost 4 bases and 9 bases, in that order; junction bases with no gene match: 6. The CDR3 DNA reads as TGCGCCAGCAGCCCCCGCGGGACTAGCGGGGCTGAGCAGTTCTTC. Translating gives CASSPRGTSGAEQFF.

This clonotype was counted only a few times. The chain has TRBV12-3 or TRBV12-4 and TRBJ2-3; TRBD2 matches 9 bases. The length of the CDR3 is 16 residues. J lost 4 bases, V lost 5 bases, and 10 bases had no gene match. CDR3 bases: TGTGCCAGCAGTCCGGTTGGCGGGGGGGTCGCAGATACGCAGTATTTT. This translates into CASSPVGGGVADTQYF.

This clonotype showed up just a few times. The gene calls are TRBV6-2 or TRBV6-3 and TRBJ2-3, with D possibly being TRBD2 (6 bases). The germline V gene encodes CDR1 MNHEY and CDR2 SVGEGT. Trimming took 2 bases from V and 4 from J, leaving 10 bases between them. The CDR3 runs to 14 residues. The CDR3 reads CASSYGGSADTQYF. For the CDR3, the DNA is TGTGCCAGCAGTTACGGGGGGTCGGCAGATACGCAGTATTTT.

The CDR3 reads CASTPGLGPASRTDTQYF. In DNA form, the CDR3 reads TGTGCCAGCACCCCCGGCTTGGGGCCTGCTTCGCGCACAGATACGCAGTATTTT. The chain joins TRBV5-4 to TRBJ2-3; D is perhaps TRBD1 (5 bases). The V gene's germline CDR1 is SGHNT and CDR2 YYREEE (reference sequence). V lost 6 bases and J lost 1, with 24 bases in between. CDR3 length equals 18 residues.